This is a list of T cell receptor beta chains from one sample in a study of blood T cells in healthy people across ages. TCRdb used MiXCR to reprocess the 5' RACE reads, holding one entry per CDR3 protein. The sample gives more than 1,000,000 distinct CDR3 sequences, roughly 24% of which show up once; approximately 0.79% is in the top ten. These records were also assigned to another study, of T cells of mothers and their children.

Source material: blood. The origin of the receptors is a girl aged 2 to 10 in good health. The conserved cysteine and the conserved F or W are not part of the CDR3 here. Each record gives: V gene, J gene, D gene, CDR3 protein. A D gene is named only where the DNA matches it firmly.

TRBV29-1	TRBJ2-3	TRBD1	SAPTGGDTDTQY
TRBV7-9	TRBJ1-1	-	AGTVTTIGTEAF
TRBV5-1	TRBJ1-2	-	ASSVEDFDYGYT
TRBV6-2/TRBV6-3	TRBJ1-5	-	ASTPSGQPQH
TRBV6-5	TRBJ1-2	-	ASKLDGDYGYT
TRBV6-4	TRBJ2-2	TRBD1	ASRHRGDTGELF
TRBV5-1	TRBJ1-1	-	ASSLGPEGGRTEAF
TRBV6-1	TRBJ2-7	-	ASSNKGQTGEQY
TRBV6-2/TRBV6-3	TRBJ2-7	-	ASGLDRITTEQY
TRBV6-5	-	-	ASSYSTAYEQF
TRBV10-3	TRBJ1-2	-	AISESEQLLGGYT
TRBV9	TRBJ1-3	TRBD1	ASSASGTVSSGNTIY
TRBV29-1	TRBJ2-5	TRBD2	SVDVAGGPTQY
TRBV6-6	TRBJ2-7	TRBD1	ASSYSTGTTPYEQY
TRBV29-1	TRBJ2-2	-	SVRRGATGELF
TRBV3-1	TRBJ1-2	-	ASSQGAGTTNYGYT
TRBV3-1	TRBJ1-1	-	ASSQDLGRTEAF
TRBV7-6	TRBJ2-2	TRBD2	ASSLIAGGLTGELF
TRBV12-3/TRBV12-4	TRBJ1-2	-	ASSSDTPFLYGYT
TRBV13	-	TRBD2	ASSFEAGGVGNEQF
TRBV4-1	-	TRBD1	ASGSTTGGSYEQY
TRBV7-3	TRBJ2-1	TRBD2	ASSLSGTSGSNEQF